This TCR beta chain was obtained from a study of T cell responses to AZD1222 COVID-19 vaccine listed by TCRdb under 2021. For the study in its entirety: Because spike-specific TCR depth and breadth did not differ between the two schedules, AZD1222 recipients who got a second dose at roughly 4 weeks were pooled with those who got a second dose at roughly 12 weeks. A total of 233 trial participants underwent TCR sequencing, of whom about 210 received two doses of AZD1222 and around 25 received two doses of the MenACWY control vaccine. Trial participants were enrolled by age into 18-55, 56-69 and 70-plus year subgroups, with roughly 150, 30 and 60 TCR-sequenced participants respectively. Broad study findings and their caveats: Spike-specific TCR breadth and depth rose significantly after two AZD1222 doses compared with day 0 and with MenACWY recipients. Conclusions about previously exposed vaccinees were limited because only six AZD1222 recipients were SARS-CoV-2 seropositive at baseline. No day 14 peak-response samples were available, so repertoires were characterized only after the peak T cell response. In the small 56-69-year group, the increase in depth fell short of significance, most likely because of low power. Most participants were white British and females outnumbered males, and the authors suggested that clonal diversity may have been underestimated. CD4 TCRs associated with the vaccine covered the entire spike protein, and the dominant responses were in regions 160-218 and 743-854. Epitopes outside the regions mutated in the B.1.351 and B.1.1.7 variants were reportedly recognized by nearly half of the unique spike-specific TCRs.

The time point label corresponds to: baseline before first vaccination. Samples from vaccinated people were obtained from the UK trials COV001 and COV002, which included a single-blind randomized controlled phase 2/3 trial of AZD1222 (ChAdOx1 nCoV-19) in healthy adults. For TCRbeta chain sequencing, PBMC samples from trial participants were taken at day 0 and at day 28 after the second dose. Looking up the germline V gene yields CDR1 SGHDT and CDR2 YYEEEE. Trimming accounts for 3 bases at V and 3 bases at J, while the number of junction bases matched to no gene is 6. The CDR3 has 15 amino acids, counting the end cysteine and phenylalanine. Left in the record is the CDR3 DNA by itself, 45 bases read in frame from the first base. The CDR3 regions of human TCRbeta chains were analyzed by immunosequencing. In the paper's pipeline: TCRs in the repertoires were matched against a reference library of SARS-CoV-2-specific TCRs that had been generated with the MIRA antigen-specificity platform. Breadth was defined as the fraction of unique TCRs that were SARS-CoV-2-associated, and depth was defined as the fraction of total T cells that were SARS-CoV-2-associated. Using the MIRA data, each spike-specific TCR was assigned both to the spike region to which the TCR was reactive and to a CD4 or CD8 class. Log10-transformed breadth and depth values were compared by one-way ANOVA with Sidak's multiple comparisons tests. TCRdb obtained this table from immuneACCESS and retained in-frame rearrangements with V and J assigned. These tables miss some clones; where compared with another copy, unresolved V genes account for less than half of the shortfall, and the remainder is unexplained. The DNA was the basis for D and trimming; V, J and clone size are from that table. This sample gives 150,000 to 200,000 clones in total; 93% of them show up just once. The ten largest make up about 1% of the sample.

About this clone itself: This clone's antigen is unknown. Base-call qualities are not available, and no considerably larger clone is one nucleotide away.

Rearrangement joined TRBV5-6 to TRBJ1-3, and 7 bases in between align with TRBD1. The source of this sequence is an adult in good health. The specimen comprised peripheral blood, sampled on day 0 of AZD1222 vaccination. The bases read TGTGCCAGCAGCTGGGGTGCAGGGGGTGGAAACACCATATATTTT. The encoded protein is CASSWGAGGGNTIYF. Here the CDR3 is joined to the reference TRBV5-6 and TRBJ1-3 genes, and the full variable domain is: DAGVTQSPTHLIKTRGQQVTLRCSPKSGHDTVSWYQQALGQGPQFIFQYYEEEERQRGNFPDRFSGHQFPNYSSELNVNALLLGDSALYLCASSWGAGGGNTIYFGEGSWLTVV.